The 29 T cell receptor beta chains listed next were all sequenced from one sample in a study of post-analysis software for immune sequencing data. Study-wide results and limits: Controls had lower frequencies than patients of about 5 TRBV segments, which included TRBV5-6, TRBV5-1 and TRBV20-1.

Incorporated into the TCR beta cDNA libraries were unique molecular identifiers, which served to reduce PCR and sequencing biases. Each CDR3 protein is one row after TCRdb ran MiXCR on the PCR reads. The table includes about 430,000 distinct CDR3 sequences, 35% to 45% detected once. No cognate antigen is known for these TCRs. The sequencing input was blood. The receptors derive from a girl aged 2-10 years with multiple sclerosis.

The DNA for the CDR3 is TGTGCCAGCAGCTTAGATCATGGTAGCTCCTACGAGCAGTACTTC. Translation: CASSLDHGSSYEQYF. J is TRBJ2-7 and V is TRBV11-2; D not resolved. CDR3 length: 15 amino acids. Trimming shortened V by 0 bases and J by 0 bases, and 9 bases separated the two germline ends. Per the germline V gene, CDR1 is SGHAT and CDR2 is FQNNGV.

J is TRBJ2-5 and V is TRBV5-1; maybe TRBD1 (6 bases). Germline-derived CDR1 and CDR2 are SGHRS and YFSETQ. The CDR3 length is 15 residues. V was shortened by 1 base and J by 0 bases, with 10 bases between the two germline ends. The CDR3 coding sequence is TGCGCCAGCAGCTTGCAGGACAGCGACCAAGAGACCCAGTACTTC. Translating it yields CASSLQDSDQETQYF.

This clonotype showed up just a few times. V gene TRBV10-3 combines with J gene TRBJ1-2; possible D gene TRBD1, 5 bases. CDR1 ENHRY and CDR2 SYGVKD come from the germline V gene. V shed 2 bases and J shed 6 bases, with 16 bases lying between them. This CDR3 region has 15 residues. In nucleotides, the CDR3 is TGTGCCATCAGTGAGCAACTAACAGGAGGGGATGGCTACACCTTC. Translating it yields CAISEQLTGGDGYTF.

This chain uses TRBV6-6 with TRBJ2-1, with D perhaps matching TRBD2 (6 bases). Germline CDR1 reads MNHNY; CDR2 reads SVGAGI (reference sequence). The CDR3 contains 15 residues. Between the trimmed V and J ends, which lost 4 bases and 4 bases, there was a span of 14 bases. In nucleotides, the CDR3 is TGTGCCAGCAGTTCAATCCGGGACTCATACAATGAGCAGTTCTTC. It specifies CASSSIRDSYNEQFF.

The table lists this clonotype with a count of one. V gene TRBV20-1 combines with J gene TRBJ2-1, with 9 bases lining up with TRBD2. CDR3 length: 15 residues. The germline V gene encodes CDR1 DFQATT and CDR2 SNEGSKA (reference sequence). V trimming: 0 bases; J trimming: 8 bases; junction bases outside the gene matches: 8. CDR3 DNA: TGCAGTGCTAGAGATCCGCGCGGGGGGGTAGATGAGCAGTTCTTC. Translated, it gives CSARDPRGGVDEQFF.

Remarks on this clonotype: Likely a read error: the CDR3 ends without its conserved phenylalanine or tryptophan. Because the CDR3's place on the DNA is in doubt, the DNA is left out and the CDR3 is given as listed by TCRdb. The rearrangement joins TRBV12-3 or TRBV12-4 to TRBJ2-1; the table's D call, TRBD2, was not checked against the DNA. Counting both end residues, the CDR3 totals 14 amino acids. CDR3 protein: CASSRGQTGYTFGS.

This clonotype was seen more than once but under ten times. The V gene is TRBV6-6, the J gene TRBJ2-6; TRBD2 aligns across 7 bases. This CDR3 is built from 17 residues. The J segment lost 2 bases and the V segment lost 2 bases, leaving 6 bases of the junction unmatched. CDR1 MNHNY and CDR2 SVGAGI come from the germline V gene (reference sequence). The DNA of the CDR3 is TGTGCCAGCAGTTACCACGTTCGGGGGGCTGGGGCCAACGTCCTGACTTTC. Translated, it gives CASSYHVRGAGANVLTF.

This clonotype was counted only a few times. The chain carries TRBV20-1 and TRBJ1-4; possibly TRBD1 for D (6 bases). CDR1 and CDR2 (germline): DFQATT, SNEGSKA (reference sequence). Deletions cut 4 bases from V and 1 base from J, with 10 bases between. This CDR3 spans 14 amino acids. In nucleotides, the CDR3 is TGCAGTGCTACCCGGACAGAAACTAATGAAAAACTGTTTTTT. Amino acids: CSATRTETNEKLFF.

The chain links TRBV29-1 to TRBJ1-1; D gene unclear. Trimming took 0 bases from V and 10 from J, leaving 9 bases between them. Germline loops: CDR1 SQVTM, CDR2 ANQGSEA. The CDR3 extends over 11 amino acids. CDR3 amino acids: CSVEDRGIAFF. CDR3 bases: TGCAGCGTTGAAGATAGAGGGATAGCTTTCTTT.

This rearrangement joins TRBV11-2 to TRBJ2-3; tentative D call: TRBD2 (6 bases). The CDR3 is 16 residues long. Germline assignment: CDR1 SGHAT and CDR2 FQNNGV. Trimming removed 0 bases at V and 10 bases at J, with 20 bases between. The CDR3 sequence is CASSLDFRRDPMAQYF. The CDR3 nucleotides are TGTGCCAGCAGCTTAGATTTCCGGCGGGACCCCATGGCGCAGTATTTT. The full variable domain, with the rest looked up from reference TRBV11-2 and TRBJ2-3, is EAGVAQSPRYKIIEKRQSVAFWCNPISGHATLYWYQQILGQGPKLLIQFQNNGVVDDSQLPKDRFSAERLKGVDSTLKIQPAKLEDSAVYLCASSLDFRRDPMAQYFGPGTRLTVL.

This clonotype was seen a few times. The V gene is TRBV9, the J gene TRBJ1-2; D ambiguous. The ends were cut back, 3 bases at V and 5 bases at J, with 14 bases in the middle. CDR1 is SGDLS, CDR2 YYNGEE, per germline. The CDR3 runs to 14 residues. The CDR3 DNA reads TGTGCCAGCAGCGATACCGGGAGATCATATGGCTACACCTTC. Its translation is CASSDTGRSYGYTF.

The CDR3 region is CASSSRGWADTQYF. The DNA of the CDR3 is TGTGCCAGCAGCTCGCGGGGGTGGGCAGATACGCAGTATTTT. The genes are TRBV7-9 and TRBJ2-3, with 7 bases identical to TRBD2. The CDR3 covers 14 residues. V lost 4 bases to trimming and J lost 4 bases; unmatched junction nucleotides: 5. The germline V gene encodes CDR1 SEHNR and CDR2 FQNEAQ (reference sequence).

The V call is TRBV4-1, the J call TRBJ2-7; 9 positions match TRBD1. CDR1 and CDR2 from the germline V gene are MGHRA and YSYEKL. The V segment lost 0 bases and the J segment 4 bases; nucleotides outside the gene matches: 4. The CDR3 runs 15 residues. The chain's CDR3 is CASSQDADRGYEQYF. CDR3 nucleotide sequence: TGCGCCAGCAGCCAAGATGCAGACAGGGGGTACGAGCAGTACTTC.

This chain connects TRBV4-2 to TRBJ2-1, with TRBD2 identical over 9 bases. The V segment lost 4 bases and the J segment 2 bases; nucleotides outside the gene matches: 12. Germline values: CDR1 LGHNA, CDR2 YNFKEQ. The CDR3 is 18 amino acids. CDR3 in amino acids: CASSPRLGGGRAYNEQFF. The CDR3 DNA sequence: TGTGCCAGCAGCCCCCGCCTGGGGGGCGGGAGGGCCTACAATGAGCAGTTCTTC.

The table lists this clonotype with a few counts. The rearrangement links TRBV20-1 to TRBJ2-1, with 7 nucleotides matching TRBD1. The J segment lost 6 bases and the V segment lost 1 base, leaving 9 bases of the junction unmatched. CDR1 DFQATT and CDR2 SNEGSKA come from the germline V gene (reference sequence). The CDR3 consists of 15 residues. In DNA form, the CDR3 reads TGCAGTGCTAGAGTAGTACAGGGGCCACTCAATGAGCAGTTCTTC. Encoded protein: CSARVVQGPLNEQFF.

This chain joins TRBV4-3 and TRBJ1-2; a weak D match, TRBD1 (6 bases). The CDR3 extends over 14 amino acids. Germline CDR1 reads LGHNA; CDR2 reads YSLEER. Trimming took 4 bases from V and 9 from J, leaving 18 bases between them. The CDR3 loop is CASSLRGGDTRYTF. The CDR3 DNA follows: TGCGCCAGCAGCCTGAGGGGGGGTGATACTCGCTACACCTTC.

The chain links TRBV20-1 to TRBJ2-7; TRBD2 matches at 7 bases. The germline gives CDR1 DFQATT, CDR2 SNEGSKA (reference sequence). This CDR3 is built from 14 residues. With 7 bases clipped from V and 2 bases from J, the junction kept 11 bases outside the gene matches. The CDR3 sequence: CSVSRRDYTYEQYF. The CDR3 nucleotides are TGCAGTGTTTCCCGGCGGGACTATACCTACGAGCAGTACTTC.

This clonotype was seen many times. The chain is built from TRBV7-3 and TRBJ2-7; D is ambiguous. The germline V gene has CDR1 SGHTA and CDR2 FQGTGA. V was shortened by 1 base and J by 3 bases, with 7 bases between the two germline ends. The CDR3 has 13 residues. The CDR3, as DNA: TGTGCCAGCAGCTTAAATGGATTCTACGAGCAGTACTTC. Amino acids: CASSLNGFYEQYF.

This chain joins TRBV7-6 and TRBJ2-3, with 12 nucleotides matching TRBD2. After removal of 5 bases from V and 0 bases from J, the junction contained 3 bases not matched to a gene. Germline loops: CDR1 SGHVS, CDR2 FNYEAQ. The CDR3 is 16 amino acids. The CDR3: CASSPTSGGSTDTQYF. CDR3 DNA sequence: TGTGCCAGCAGCCCCACTAGCGGGGGGAGCACAGATACGCAGTATTTT.

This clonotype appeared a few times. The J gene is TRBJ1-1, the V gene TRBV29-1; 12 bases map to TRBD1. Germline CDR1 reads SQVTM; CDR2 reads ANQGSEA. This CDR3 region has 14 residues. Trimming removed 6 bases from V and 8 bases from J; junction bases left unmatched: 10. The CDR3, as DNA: TGCAGCGTCCTAAAGGGACAGGGGGCGCCGGAAGCTTTCTTT. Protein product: CSVLKGQGAPEAFF. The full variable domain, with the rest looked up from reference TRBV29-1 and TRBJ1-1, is SAVISQKPSRDICQRGTSLTIQCQVDSQVTMMFWYRQQPGQSLTLIATANQGSEATYESGFVIDKFPISRPNLTFSTLTVSNMSPEDSSIYLCSVLKGQGAPEAFFGQGTRLTVV.

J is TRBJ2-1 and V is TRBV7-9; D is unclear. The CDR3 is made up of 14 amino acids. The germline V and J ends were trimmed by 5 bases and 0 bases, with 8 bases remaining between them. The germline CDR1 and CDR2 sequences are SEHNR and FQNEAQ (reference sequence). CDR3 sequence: CASSAASSYNEQFF. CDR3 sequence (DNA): TGTGCCAGCAGCGCGGCGAGCTCCTACAATGAGCAGTTCTTC.

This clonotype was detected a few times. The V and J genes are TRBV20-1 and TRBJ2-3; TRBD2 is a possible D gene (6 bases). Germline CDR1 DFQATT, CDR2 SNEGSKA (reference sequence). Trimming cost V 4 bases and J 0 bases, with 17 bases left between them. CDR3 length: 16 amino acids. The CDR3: CSAKRLAGPSTDTQYF. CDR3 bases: TGCAGTGCTAAGAGGTTGGCGGGGCCTAGCACAGATACGCAGTATTTT.

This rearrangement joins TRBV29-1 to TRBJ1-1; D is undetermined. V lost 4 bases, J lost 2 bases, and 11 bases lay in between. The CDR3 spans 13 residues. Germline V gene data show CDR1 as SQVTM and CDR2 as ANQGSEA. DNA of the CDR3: TGCAGCGTTGCCCTCCAGCTAAACACTGAAGCTTTCTTT. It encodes CSVALQLNTEAFF.

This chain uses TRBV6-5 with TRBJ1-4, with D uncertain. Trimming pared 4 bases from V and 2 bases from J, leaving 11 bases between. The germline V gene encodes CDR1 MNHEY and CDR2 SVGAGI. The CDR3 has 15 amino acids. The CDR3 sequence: CASSSMLGTNEKLFF. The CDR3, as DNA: TGTGCCAGCAGTTCAATGCTGGGCACTAATGAAAAACTGTTTTTT.

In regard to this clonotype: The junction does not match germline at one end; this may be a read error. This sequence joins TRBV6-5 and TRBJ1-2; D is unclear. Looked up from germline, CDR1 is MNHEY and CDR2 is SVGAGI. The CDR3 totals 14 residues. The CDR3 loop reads CTSSPWGGGYGYTF. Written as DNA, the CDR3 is TGTACCAGCAGCCCCTGGGGAGGAGGCTATGGCTACACCTTC.

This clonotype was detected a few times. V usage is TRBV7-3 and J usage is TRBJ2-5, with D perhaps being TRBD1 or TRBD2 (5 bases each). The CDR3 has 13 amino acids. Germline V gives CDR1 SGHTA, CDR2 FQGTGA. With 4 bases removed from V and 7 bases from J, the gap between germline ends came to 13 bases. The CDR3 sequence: CASSSLGDGTQYF. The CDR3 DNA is TGTGCCAGCAGCTCACTAGGGGACGGGACCCAGTACTTC.

For the CDR3, the DNA is TGTGCCAGCAGCCATGGACTAGCGGGAGCTAAAGAGACCCAGTACTTC. Its protein is CASSHGLAGAKETQYF. V usage is TRBV7-2 and J usage is TRBJ2-5; 13 bases match TRBD2. CDR3 size: 16 residues. Germline CDR1 and CDR2: SGHTA and FQGNSA. V was clipped by 5 bases and J by 3 bases; unmatched bases: 6.

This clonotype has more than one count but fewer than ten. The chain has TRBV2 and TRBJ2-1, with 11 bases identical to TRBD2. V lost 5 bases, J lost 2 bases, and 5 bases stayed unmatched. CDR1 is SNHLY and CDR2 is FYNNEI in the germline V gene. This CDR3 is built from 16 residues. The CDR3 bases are TGTGCCAGCAGTCTATTACTAGCGGGGGCCTACAATGAGCAGTTCTTC. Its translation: CASSLLLAGAYNEQFF.

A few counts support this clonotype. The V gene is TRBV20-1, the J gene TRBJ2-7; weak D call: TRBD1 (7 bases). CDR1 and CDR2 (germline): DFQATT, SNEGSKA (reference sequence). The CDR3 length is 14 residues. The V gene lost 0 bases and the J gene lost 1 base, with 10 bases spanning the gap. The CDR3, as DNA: TGCAGTGCTAGAGAACAGGGGAGGTCCTACGAGCAGTACTTC. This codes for CSAREQGRSYEQYF.